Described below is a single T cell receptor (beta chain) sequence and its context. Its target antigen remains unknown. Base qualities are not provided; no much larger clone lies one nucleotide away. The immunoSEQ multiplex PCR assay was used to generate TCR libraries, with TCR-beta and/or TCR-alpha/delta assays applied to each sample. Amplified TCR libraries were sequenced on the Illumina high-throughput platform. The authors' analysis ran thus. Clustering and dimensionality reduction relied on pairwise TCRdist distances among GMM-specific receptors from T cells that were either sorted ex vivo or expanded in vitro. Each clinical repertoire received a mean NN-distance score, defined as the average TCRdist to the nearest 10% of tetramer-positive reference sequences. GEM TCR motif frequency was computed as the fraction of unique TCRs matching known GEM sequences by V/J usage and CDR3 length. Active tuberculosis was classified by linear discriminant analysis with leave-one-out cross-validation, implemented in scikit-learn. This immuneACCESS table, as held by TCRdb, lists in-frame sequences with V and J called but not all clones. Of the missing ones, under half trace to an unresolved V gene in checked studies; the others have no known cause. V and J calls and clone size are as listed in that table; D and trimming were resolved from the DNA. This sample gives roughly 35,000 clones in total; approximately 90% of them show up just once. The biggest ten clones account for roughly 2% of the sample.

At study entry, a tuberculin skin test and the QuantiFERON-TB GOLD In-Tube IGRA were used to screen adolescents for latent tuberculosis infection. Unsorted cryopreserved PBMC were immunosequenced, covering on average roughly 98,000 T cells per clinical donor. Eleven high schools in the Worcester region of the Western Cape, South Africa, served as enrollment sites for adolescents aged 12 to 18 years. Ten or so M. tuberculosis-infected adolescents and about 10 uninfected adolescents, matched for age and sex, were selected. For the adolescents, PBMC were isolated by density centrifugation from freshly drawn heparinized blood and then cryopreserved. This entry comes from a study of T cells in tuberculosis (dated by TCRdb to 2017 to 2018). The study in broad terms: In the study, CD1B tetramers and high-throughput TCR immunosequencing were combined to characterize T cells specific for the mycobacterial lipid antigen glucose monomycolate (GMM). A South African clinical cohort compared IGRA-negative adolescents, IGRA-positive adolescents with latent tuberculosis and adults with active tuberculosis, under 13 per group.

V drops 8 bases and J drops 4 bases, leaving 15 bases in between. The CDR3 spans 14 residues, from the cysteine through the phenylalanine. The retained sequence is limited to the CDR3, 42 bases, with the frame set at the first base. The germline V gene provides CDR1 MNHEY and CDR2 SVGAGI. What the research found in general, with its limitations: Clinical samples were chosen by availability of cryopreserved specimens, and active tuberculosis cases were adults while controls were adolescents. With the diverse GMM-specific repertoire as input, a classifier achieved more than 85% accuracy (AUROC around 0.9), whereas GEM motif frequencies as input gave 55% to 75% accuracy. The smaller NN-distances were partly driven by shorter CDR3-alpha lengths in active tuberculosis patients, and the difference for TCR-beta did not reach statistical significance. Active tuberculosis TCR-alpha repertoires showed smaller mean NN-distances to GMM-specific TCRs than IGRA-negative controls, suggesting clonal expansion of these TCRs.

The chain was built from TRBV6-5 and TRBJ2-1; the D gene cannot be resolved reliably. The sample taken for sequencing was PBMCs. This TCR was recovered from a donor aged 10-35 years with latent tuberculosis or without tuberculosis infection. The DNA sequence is TGTGCCAGCCGAGGAATACCGGCATACAATGAGCAGTTCTTC. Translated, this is CASRGIPAYNEQFF.